This T cell receptor (beta chain) was identified in a study of cytotoxic CD8 clonotypes in ibrutinib-treated CLL (dated by TCRdb to 2020 to 2022). Study-wide context: The cohort was composed of approximately 11 relapsed/refractory and approximately 14 treatment-naive patients; IGHV unmutated status was identified in 17 patients. The response samples were drawn at a median of approximately 12 months into treatment, with a range of roughly 6 to 40 months. Responses were partial in around 25 patients and complete in 2; after median approximately 69 months follow-up, roughly 14 stayed in remission and roughly twelve progressed. Cryopreserved peripheral blood mononuclear cells were collected at three points: before therapy, at response, and at either sustained remission or disease progression. An average of around 250,000 productive templates and 94,082 productive rearrangements was obtained per sample. Longitudinal samples were obtainable from about 30% of the roughly 90 participants in the trial.

Results the study describes overall, beyond this receptor: Public clonotypes were rare and either contracted or stayed stable during treatment, and the rise in clonality at ibrutinib response reflected the expansion of private clonotypes. Clonality increased at ibrutinib response, stayed stable in sustained remission, and fell back toward baseline at progression. Sampling times were not matched between patients in sustained remission and patients whose disease was progressing, and lymph node repertoires were not examined. Baseline clonality was found to be higher than that of age-matched healthy donors and was strongly correlated with circulating CD8+ T-cell counts.

From the cysteine through the phenylalanine, the CDR3 covers 13 amino acids. Only the CDR3 part of the read is kept: 39 bases, read in frame from the first base. CDR1 and CDR2 are read off the germline V gene as MNHEY and SVGAGI. V gives up 2 bases and J gives up 7 bases, and the segment between their germline ends measures 9 bases. For TCR beta library preparation, roughly 2 micrograms of genomic DNA was extracted from cryopreserved PBMCs. Longitudinal blood samples from CLL patients receiving ibrutinib monotherapy were subjected to high-throughput TCR beta sequencing. The patients took part in an open-label, single-center phase 2 trial of ibrutinib monotherapy. The goal of deep resolution MiSeq sequencing was a depth between 1 in 1 million and 1 in 200,000 T cells, and coverage averaged 10x per clonotype. TCR beta libraries were generated with the immunoSEQ hsTCRB Kit. The paper's data handling went like this. ImmunoSEQ Data Assistant and ImmunoSEQ Analyzer were used for data analysis, and V, D and J genes were assigned according to IMGT definitions. Clonality was computed as one minus normalized Shannon entropy of productive rearrangement frequencies, ranging from 0 to 1. Public clonotype analysis was restricted to overrepresented clonotypes comprising at least 0.05% of each patient's repertoire. About a dozen repertoires from age-matched healthy donors, obtained from immuneACCESS, served as clonality controls. In TCRdb, the immuneACCESS table is reduced to in-frame sequences with V and J assigned. These tables do not hold every clone; where another copy was compared, an unresolved V gene accounts for under half, and the others remain unexplained. Clone size and the V and J calls come from that table; the DNA yielded D and trimming. Within this sample are around 20,000 clones, with over 75% of them counted one time only. In total, the top ten clones hold roughly 5.7% of the sample.

On this clone itself: The clone's antigen remains unknown. The record has no base qualities; no much larger clone is one base away.

The receptor was derived from a human donor with chronic lymphocytic leukemia. In this chain, TRBV6-5 is recombined with TRBJ1-5; there is no confident call for the D gene. This specimen was PBMCs, taken before ibrutinib treatment. The nucleotides are TGTGCCAGCAGTTACCCCCACAGCCAGCCCCAGCATTTT. It encodes CASSYPHSQPQHF.